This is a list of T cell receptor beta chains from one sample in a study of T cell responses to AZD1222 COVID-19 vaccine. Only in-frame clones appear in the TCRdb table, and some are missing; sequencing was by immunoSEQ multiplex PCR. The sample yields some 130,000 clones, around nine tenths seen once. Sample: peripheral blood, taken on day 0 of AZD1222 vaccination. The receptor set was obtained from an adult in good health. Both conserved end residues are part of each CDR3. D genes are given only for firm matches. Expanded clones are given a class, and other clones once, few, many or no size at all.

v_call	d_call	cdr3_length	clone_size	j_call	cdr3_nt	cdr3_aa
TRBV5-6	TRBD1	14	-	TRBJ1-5	TGTGCCAGCAGCTCGGGACAGGGTAATCAGCCCCAGCATTTT	CASSSGQGNQPQHF
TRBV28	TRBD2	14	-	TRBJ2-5	TGTGCCAGCAGTTTAGCGGGGGGCGGGGAGACCCAGTACTTC	CASSLAGGGETQYF
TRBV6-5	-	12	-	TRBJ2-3	TGTGCCAGCAGGGCTTTGACAGATACGCAGTATTTT	CASRALTDTQYF
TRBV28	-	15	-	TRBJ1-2	TGTGCCAGCAGTTTTGGTGAAGGGCTTAGCTATGGCTACACCTTC	CASSFGEGLSYGYTF
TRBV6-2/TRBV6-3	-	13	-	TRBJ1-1	TGTGCCAGCAGTTACTCACGGGGCACTGAAGCTTTCTTT	CASSYSRGTEAFF
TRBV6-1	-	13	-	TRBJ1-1	TGTGCCAGCAGTGAAGGGCAGAACACTGAAGCTTTCTTT	CASSEGQNTEAFF
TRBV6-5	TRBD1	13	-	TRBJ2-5	TGTGCCAGCGGAACAGGGGGCGTCGAGACCCAGTACTTC	CASGTGGVETQYF
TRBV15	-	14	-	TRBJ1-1	TGTGCCACCAGCAGAGTCGAAGGAAACACTGAAGCTTTCTTT	CATSRVEGNTEAFF
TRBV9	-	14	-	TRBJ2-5	TGTGCCAGCAGCGTAGGTAGTACTTCAGAGACCCAGTACTTC	CASSVGSTSETQYF
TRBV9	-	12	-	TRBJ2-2	TGTGCCAGCAGCGTAAGTGGCGGGGAGCTGTTTTTT	CASSVSGGELFF
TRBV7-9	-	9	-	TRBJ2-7	TGTGCCAGCAGCCCCCCCCACATCTTC	CASSPPHIF
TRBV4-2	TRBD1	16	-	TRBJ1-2	TGTGCCAGCAGCCAAGGGGCAGGGGGACAACACTATGGCTACACCTTC	CASSQGAGGQHYGYTF
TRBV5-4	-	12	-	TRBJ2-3	TGTGCCAGCAGTGGGGTCGCGGATACGCAGTATTTT	CASSGVADTQYF
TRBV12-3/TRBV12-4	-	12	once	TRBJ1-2	TGTGCCAGCAGTTTGGAACTCTATGGCTACACCTTC	CASSLELYGYTF
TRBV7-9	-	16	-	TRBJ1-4	TGTGCCAGCAGCTTTGACACTAACTTTGGGGGTGAAAAACTGTTTTTT	CASSFDTNFGGEKLFF
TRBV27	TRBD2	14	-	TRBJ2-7	TGTGCCAGCAGTCGACCGGGACTAGCCCACGAGCAGTACTTC	CASSRPGLAHEQYF
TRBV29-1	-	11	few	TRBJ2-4	TGCAGCGTTTTAGCCAAAAACATTCAGTACTTC	CSVLAKNIQYF
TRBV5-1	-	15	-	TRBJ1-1	TGCGCCAGCAGCTTGGTTGGGGGCTCGAACACTGAAGCTTTCTTT	CASSLVGGSNTEAFF
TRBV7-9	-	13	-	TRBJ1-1	TGTGCCAGCAGCGCCCTAAGGGACGCTGAAGCTTTCTTT	CASSALRDAEAFF
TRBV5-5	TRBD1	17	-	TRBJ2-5	TGTGCCAGCAGCGTAGGGCATATAGGACAGGGTTACGAGACCCAGTACTTC	CASSVGHIGQGYETQYF
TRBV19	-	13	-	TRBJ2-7	TGTGCCAGTAGTCCCACCCCCGGCTACGAGCAGTACTTC	CASSPTPGYEQYF
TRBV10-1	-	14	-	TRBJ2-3	TGCGCCAGCAGTGTTGGCGCTAGCACAGATACGCAGTATTTT	CASSVGASTDTQYF
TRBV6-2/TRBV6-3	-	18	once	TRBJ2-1	TGTGCCAGCAGTTACTCAACGGGCGCGGGTAGCTCCTACAATGAGCAGTTCTTC	CASSYSTGAGSSYNEQFF
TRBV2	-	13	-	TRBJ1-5	TGTGCCAGCAGTGAAGAGGGAGATCAGCCCCAGCATTTT	CASSEEGDQPQHF
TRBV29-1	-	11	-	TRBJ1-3	TGCAGCGTTGAATCCGGAAACACCATATATTTT	CSVESGNTIYF
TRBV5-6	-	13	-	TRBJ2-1	TGTGCCAGCAGCTTGGAAGGGTTCGGTGAGCAGTTCTTC	CASSLEGFGEQFF
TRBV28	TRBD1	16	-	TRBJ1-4	TGTGCCAGCAGTGCGAGGACAGGGGGTGAGATTGAAAAACTGTTTTTT	CASSARTGGEIEKLFF
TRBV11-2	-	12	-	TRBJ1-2	TGTGCCAGCAGCGCGACCCTGGCTGGCTACACCTTC	CASSATLAGYTF
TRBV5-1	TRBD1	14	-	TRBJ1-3	TGCGCCAGCAGCCCAACAGGGGCTGGAAACACCATATATTTT	CASSPTGAGNTIYF
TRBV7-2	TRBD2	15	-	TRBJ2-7	TGTGCCAGCAGCTTAGGCGGGGGGATTTCCTACGAGCAGTACTTC	CASSLGGGISYEQYF
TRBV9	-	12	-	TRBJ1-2	TGTGCCAGCAGCGAGGGTAACTATGGCTACACCTTC	CASSEGNYGYTF
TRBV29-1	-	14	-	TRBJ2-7	TGCAGCGTCTCCTGGCAGGGGCGAAGCTACGAGCAGTACTTC	CSVSWQGRSYEQYF
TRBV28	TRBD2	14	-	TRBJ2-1	TGTGCCAGCAGTTGGACGGGGGGAAGGGATGAGCAGTTCTTC	CASSWTGGRDEQFF
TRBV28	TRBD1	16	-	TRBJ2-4	TGTGCCAGCAGTTCCCCAGGGACAGGGGCTAAAAACATTCAGTACTTC	CASSSPGTGAKNIQYF
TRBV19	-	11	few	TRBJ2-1	TGTGCCAGTAGTTCGCTGGGTGAGCAGTTCTTC	CASSSLGEQFF
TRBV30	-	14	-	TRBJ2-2	TGTGCCTGGAGTGTACGACGGGACACCGGGGAGCTGTTTTTT	CAWSVRRDTGELFF
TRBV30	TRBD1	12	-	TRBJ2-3	TGTGCCTGGGGGACAGGGGCAGATACGCAGTATTTT	CAWGTGADTQYF
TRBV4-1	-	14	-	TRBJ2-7	TGCGCCAGCAGCCCGGGCCTGGGCGGGTACGAGCAGTACTTC	CASSPGLGGYEQYF
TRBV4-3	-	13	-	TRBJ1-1	TGCGCCAGCAGCCAAGGCGTAAGCGCTGAAGCTTTCTTT	CASSQGVSAEAFF
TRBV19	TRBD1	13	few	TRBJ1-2	TGTGCCAGTAGCCGACAGGGGGCCGGTGGCTACACCTTC	CASSRQGAGGYTF
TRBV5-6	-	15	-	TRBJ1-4	TGTGCCAGCAGCCCGGTGATCGGGGTGGGAGAAAAACTGTTTTTT	CASSPVIGVGEKLFF
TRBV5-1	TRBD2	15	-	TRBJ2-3	TGCGCCAGCAGTTCCCTAGCGGGGCCCACAGATACGCAGTATTTT	CASSSLAGPTDTQYF
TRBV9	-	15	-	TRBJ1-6	TGTGCCAGCAGCTCCAACGACGGACCCGGTTCACCCCTCCACTTT	CASSSNDGPGSPLHF